This is a list of T cell receptor beta chains from one sample in a study of T-cell reconstitution after alpha-beta-depleted transplantation in children. TCRdb reprocessed the PCR reads with MiXCR, giving one entry per CDR3 protein. This sample carries about 610,000 distinct CDR3 sequences, about 10% of them seen once, and the ten largest clones take roughly 3.9%. Sequenced here: PBMCs from the stem cell graft donor, sampled from the stem cell graft. Receptors originate from a human donor who donated a stem cell graft to a child with acute myeloid leukemia. Each CDR3 is given with its conserved first and last residue. Each record gives: clone size, J gene, V gene, D gene, CDR3 DNA, CDR3 protein. A D gene is named only where the DNA matches it firmly. For some rows the clone size is stated as once, few or many, or as a class when expanded; others skip it.

.	TRBJ2-7	TRBV12-3/TRBV12-4	TRBD2	TGTGCCAGCAGTCCCCTCTGGGAGGGCCTCCACGAGCAGTACTTC	CASSPLWEGLHEQYF
many	TRBJ2-7	TRBV6-6	.	TGTGCCAGCAGTTACACGGCCTACGAGCAGTACTTC	CASSYTAYEQYF
.	TRBJ1-1	TRBV9	TRBD1	TGTGCCAGCAGCCCCCGCTTTCGACCAGGGGGGAACACTGAAGCTTTCTTT	CASSPRFRPGGNTEAFF
few	TRBJ2-1	TRBV5-1	.	TGCGCCAGCAGCCACTCCGGGACATACTACAATGAGCAGTTCTTC	CASSHSGTYYNEQFF
.	TRBJ2-3	TRBV5-1	.	TGCGCCAGCAGCGCCAGGGAGCTAGGTATGGGCACAGATACGCAGTATTTT	CASSARELGMGTDTQYF
.	TRBJ2-1	TRBV5-1	TRBD1	TGCGCCAGCAGCTCGGGCTACAGGGGCGTCTCTGAGCAGTTCTTC	CASSSGYRGVSEQFF
.	TRBJ2-1	TRBV6-1	.	TGTGCCAGCAGTCTTCCCGGGGCGGCAGAGCAGTTCTTC	CASSLPGAAEQFF
many	TRBJ2-7	TRBV4-2	.	TGTGCCAGCAGCACCCGGGCCCAAGGGCACGAGCAGTACTTC	CASSTRAQGHEQYF
few	TRBJ2-3	TRBV29-1	TRBD2	TGCAGCGTGTCCGGGACTATCACAGATACGCAGTATTTT	CSVSGTITDTQYF
once	TRBJ2-3	TRBV7-9	TRBD2	TGTGCCAGCAACGAGCGGGACACAGATACGCAGTATTTT	CASNERDTDTQYF
.	TRBJ2-3	TRBV5-1	.	TGCGCCAGCAGCTTAGAGACCGAGACTACGCAGTATTTT	CASSLETETTQYF
.	TRBJ1-2	TRBV29-1	.	TGCAGCGTCCGGACAGCAACTAACTATGGCTACACCTTC	CSVRTATNYGYTF
many	TRBJ1-1	TRBV4-2	.	TGTGCCAGCAGCCAAGATCGAGGCAGTGAAGAAGCTTTCTTT	CASSQDRGSEEAFF
.	TRBJ2-3	TRBV7-9	TRBD1	TGTGCCAGCAGTTCCCGGGACAGAGACACAGATACGCAGTATTTT	CASSSRDRDTDTQYF
many	TRBJ2-2	TRBV20-1	TRBD1	TGCAGTGCTCCCTCGGACCAGGGGGCAGAAACCGGGGAGCTGTTTTTT	CSAPSDQGAETGELFF
few	TRBJ2-1	TRBV12-3/TRBV12-4	.	TGTGCCAGCAGTTTAAAGGCGTTGGGTGAGCAGTTCTTC	CASSLKALGEQFF
many	TRBJ2-1	TRBV6-1	TRBD2	TGTGCCAGCAGTCCGGGACTAGCCTACAATGAGCAGTTCTTC	CASSPGLAYNEQFF
.	TRBJ1-4	TRBV7-2	TRBD1	TGTGCCAGCAGCTTAGTGACAGGGGGCCGGGAAAAACTGTTTTTT	CASSLVTGGREKLFF
many	TRBJ1-6	TRBV18	TRBD1	TGTGCCAGCTCACACAGGGACAGTTATTCACCCCTCCACTTT	CASSHRDSYSPLHF
many	TRBJ1-5	TRBV28	.	TGTGCCAGCAGTTTATTCCCCATGGCGGTTTGGGCTCAGCCCCAGCATTTT	CASSLFPMAVWAQPQHF
few	TRBJ1-1	TRBV6-2/TRBV6-3	TRBD1	TGTGCCAGCACCTCCAGGACACAGGGGACCACTGAAGCTTTCTTT	CASTSRTQGTTEAFF
.	TRBJ2-5	TRBV10-3	.	TGTGCCATCAGTGACACCTTGCTGGGGTTTGAGACCCAGTACTTC	CAISDTLLGFETQYF
many	TRBJ2-7	TRBV10-3	TRBD2	TGTGCCATCAGTGAGCCTAGCGGGAGGTACGAGCAGTACTTC	CAISEPSGRYEQYF
few	TRBJ1-1	TRBV27	.	TGTGCCAGCAGTTCGGTAAATTCAGTTTCAGAAGCTTTCTTT	CASSSVNSVSEAFF
.	TRBJ2-1	TRBV27	TRBD2	TGTGCCAGCAGCGACCGGGGGGGTGAGCAGTTCTTC	CASSDRGGEQFF
few	TRBJ1-1	TRBV20-1	.	TGCAGTGCCTGCGACGGGACTATGAACACTGAAGCTTTCTTT	CSACDGTMNTEAFF
many	TRBJ2-3	TRBV4-3	TRBD2	TGCGCCAGCAGCCAGGGACTAGCGGGAGATACGCAGTATTTT	CASSQGLAGDTQYF
many	TRBJ2-7	TRBV9	.	TGTGCCAGCAGCGTAGAAGCTGGGACCTACGAGCAGTACTTC	CASSVEAGTYEQYF
.	TRBJ2-5	TRBV2	.	TGTGCCAGCCGGACAGTCGTTGAGACCCAGTACTTC	CASRTVVETQYF
.	TRBJ2-7	TRBV7-2	.	TGTGCCAGCAGCTTAGCCGTAGACGGCTACGAGCAGTACTTC	CASSLAVDGYEQYF
many	TRBJ2-1	TRBV9	.	TGTGCCAGCAGCGTAGGGTCTAGCCTTCAGGATAATGAGCAGTTCTTC	CASSVGSSLQDNEQFF
.	TRBJ2-3	TRBV29-1	.	TGCAGCGTTTTCGCTGACCCCAGGCCCACAGATACGCAGTATTTT	CSVFADPRPTDTQYF
many	TRBJ2-1	TRBV11-2	TRBD1	TGTGCCAGCAGCTTATGGACAGGGGGCGCCTCCTACAATGAGCAGTTCTTC	CASSLWTGGASYNEQFF
.	TRBJ2-2	TRBV3-1	TRBD2	TGTGCCAGCGGACTGACTAGCGGGAGAACCAACACCGGGGAGCTGTTTTTT	CASGLTSGRTNTGELFF
.	TRBJ1-6	TRBV6-5	.	TGTGCCAGCAGTTACGATTATAGGGCAGGGCCCCGGGATTCACCCCTCCACTTT	CASSYDYRAGPRDSPLHF
few	TRBJ2-7	TRBV20-1	TRBD2	TGCAGTGCTCTCCACCTAGCGGGAGGAGGCTACGAGCAGTACTTC	CSALHLAGGGYEQYF
.	TRBJ2-5	TRBV29-1	.	TGCAGCGGGGTAGCCGGGGAGACCCAGTACTTC	CSGVAGETQYF
.	TRBJ2-1	TRBV6-1	TRBD2	TGTGCCAGCAGGAAAGCGGGGGGGAGCTCCTACAATGAGCAGTTCTTC	CASRKAGGSSYNEQFF
few	TRBJ1-4	TRBV7-9	.	TGTGCCAGCAGCCCCCTTGGCCATAATGAAAAACTGTTTTTT	CASSPLGHNEKLFF